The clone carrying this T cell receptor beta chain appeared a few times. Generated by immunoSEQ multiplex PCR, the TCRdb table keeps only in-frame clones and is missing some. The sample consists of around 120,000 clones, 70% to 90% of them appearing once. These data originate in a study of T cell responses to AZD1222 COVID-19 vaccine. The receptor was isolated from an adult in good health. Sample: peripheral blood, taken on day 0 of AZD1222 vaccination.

Written as DNA, the CDR3 is TGTGCCAGCAGCTTAGCGTTTACGAACACCGGGGAGCTGTTTTTT. Its translation is CASSLAFTNTGELFF. V gene TRBV7-2 combines with J gene TRBJ2-2; unclear D gene. The germline gives CDR1 SGHTA, CDR2 FQGNSA. This CDR3 region has 15 residues. With 0 bases removed from V and 0 bases from J, the gap between germline ends came to 5 bases.